This record concerns one T cell receptor beta chain sequence. Its antigen is unknown. Blood draws occurred at baseline, cycle 4 day 1, and cycle 7 day 1. The CDR3 is 11 residues long. In germline, CDR1 is LNHDA, CDR2 SQIVND (reference sequence). V was cut by 6 bases and J by 12 bases, with 12 bases left in between. This specimen belongs to a study of OX40 agonist ivuxolimab in advanced cancers. Notes on the study in general: Some patients who did not respond also had low normalized T-cell clonal expansion. Both CD4+ and CD8+ T cell populations in blood had undergone clonal expansion by week 6 at 0.1 to 3.0 mg/kg.

Repertoires were generated with immunoSEQ multiplex PCR, while TCRdb's copy carries only in-frame clones and drops some. The sample includes tens of thousands of clones, roughly 90% of them seen just once. This receptor was identified in an adult with an advanced solid tumor such as melanoma, head and neck, liver or kidney cancer. The rearrangement uses TRBV19 and TRBJ2-1; a possible D gene is TRBD2 (6 bases). The sample in question was CD4+ or CD8+ T cells sorted from blood, obtained in a trial of the OX40 agonist ivuxolimab. Written as DNA, the CDR3 is TGTGCCAGTAGCGGGACTTTTAGGCAGTTCTTC. Protein sequence: CASSGTFRQFF. Based on the CDR3 plus reference TRBV19 and TRBJ2-1, the full variable domain is DGGITQSPKYLFRKEGQNVTLSCEQNLNHDAMYWYRQDPGQGLRLIYYSQIVNDFQKGDIAEGYSVSREKKESFPLTVTSAQKNPTAFYLCASSGTFRQFFGPGTRLTVL.